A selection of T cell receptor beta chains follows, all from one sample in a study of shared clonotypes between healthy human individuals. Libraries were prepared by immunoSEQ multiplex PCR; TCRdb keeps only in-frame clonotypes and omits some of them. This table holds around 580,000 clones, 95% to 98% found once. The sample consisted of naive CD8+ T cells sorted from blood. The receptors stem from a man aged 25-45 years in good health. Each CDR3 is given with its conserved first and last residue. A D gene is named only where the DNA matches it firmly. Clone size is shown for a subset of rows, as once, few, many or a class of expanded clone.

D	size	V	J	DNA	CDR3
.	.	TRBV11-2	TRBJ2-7	TGTGCCAGCAGCTTAGTCCCTTGGGGAGACGAGCAGTACTTC	CASSLVPWGDEQYF
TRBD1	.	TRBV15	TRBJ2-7	TGTGCCACCAGCAGGGAAACCGGGACAGCCTCCTACGAGCAGTACTTC	CATSRETGTASYEQYF
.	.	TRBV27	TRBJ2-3	TGTGCCAGCAGTTCCAGGGTGGGCAGCACAGATACGCAGTATTTT	CASSSRVGSTDTQYF
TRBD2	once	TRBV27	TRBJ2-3	TGTGCCAGCAGTCCCGGACTAGCGGGAGAGGGGATCACAGATACGCAGTATTTT	CASSPGLAGEGITDTQYF
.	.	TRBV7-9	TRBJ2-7	TGTGCCAGCAGCCCGGACAGACTATACGAGCAGTACTTC	CASSPDRLYEQYF
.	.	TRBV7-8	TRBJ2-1	TGTGCCAGCAGCTTATTCTTTGACAATGAGCAGTTCTTC	CASSLFFDNEQFF
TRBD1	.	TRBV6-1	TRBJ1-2	TGTGCCAGCAGTGAGGGACAGACTTATGGCTACACCTTC	CASSEGQTYGYTF
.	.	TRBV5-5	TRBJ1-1	TGTGCCAGCAGCCGGGACATCCCTGAAGCTTTCTTT	CASSRDIPEAFF
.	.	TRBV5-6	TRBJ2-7	TGTGCCAGCAGCTTGAATCCAGCCTCCTACGAGCAGTACTTC	CASSLNPASYEQYF
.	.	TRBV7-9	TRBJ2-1	TGTGCCAGCAGCTTGCGCCTATCAGGGAATGAGCAGTTCTTC	CASSLRLSGNEQFF
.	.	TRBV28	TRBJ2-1	TGTGCCAGCAGTTTAACGGAGGCTAGCTCCTACAATGAGCAGTTCTTC	CASSLTEASSYNEQFF
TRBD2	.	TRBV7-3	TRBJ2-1	TGTGCCAGCAGCTTAGAAGGGGCGGGAGGCTTCTACAATGAGCAGTTCTTC	CASSLEGAGGFYNEQFF
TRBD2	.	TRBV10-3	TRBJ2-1	TGTGCCATCAGTGAGGCCGGGACTAGCGGGAGGAATGAGCAGTTCTTC	CAISEAGTSGRNEQFF
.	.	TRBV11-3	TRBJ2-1	TGTGCCCGAACGGACTGGACGAGCTCCTACAATGAGCAGTTCTTC	CARTDWTSSYNEQFF
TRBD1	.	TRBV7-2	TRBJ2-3	TGTGCCAGCAGTCTATTAGGGACAGCCAGGCCAGATACGCAGTATTTT	CASSLLGTARPDTQYF
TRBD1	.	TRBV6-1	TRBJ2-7	TGTGCCAGCAGTGTCAGCTCGGGACAGATTACCTACGAGCAGTACTTC	CASSVSSGQITYEQYF
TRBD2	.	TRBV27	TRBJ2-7	TGTGCCAGCAGTTTATGGGGGACTAGCGGGAGCCACGAGCAGTACTTC	CASSLWGTSGSHEQYF
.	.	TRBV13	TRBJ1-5	TGTGCCAGCAGCCTGGGTGGGGGCCAGCCCCAGCATTTT	CASSLGGGQPQHF
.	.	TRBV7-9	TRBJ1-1	TGTGCCAGCAGTATAAACAGGGAAACGAACACTGAAGCTTTCTTT	CASSINRETNTEAFF